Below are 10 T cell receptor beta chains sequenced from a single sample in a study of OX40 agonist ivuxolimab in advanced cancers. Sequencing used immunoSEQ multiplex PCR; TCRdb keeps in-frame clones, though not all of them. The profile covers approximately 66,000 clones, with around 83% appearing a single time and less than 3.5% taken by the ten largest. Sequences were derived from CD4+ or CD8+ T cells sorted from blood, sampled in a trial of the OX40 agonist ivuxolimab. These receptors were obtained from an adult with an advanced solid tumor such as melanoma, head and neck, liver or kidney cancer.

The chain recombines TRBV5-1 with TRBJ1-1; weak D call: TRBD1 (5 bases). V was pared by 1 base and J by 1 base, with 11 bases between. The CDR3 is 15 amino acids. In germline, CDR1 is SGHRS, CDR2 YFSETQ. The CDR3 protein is CASSLTDTPNTEAFF. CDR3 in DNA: TGCGCCAGCAGCTTGACGGACACCCCGAACACTGAAGCTTTCTTT. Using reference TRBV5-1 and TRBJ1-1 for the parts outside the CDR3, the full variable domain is KAGVTQTPRYLIKTRGQQVTLSCSPISGHRSVSWYQQTPGQGLQFLFEYFSETQRNKGNFPGRFSGRQFSNSRSEMNVSTLELGDSALYLCASSLTDTPNTEAFFGQGTRLTVV.

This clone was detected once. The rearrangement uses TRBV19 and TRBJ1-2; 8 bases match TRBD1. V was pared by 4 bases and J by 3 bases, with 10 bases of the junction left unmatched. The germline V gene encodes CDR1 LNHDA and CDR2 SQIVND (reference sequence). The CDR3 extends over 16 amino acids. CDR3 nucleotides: TGTGCCAGTAGTAACCGGCTCAGGGGGCTGGACTATGGCTACACCTTC. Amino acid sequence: CASSNRLRGLDYGYTF.

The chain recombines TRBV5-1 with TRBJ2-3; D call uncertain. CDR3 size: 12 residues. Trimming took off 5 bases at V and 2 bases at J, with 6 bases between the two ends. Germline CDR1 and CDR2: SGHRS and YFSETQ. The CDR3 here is CASRMNTDTQYF. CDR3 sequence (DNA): TGCGCCAGCAGAATGAACACAGATACGCAGTATTTT.

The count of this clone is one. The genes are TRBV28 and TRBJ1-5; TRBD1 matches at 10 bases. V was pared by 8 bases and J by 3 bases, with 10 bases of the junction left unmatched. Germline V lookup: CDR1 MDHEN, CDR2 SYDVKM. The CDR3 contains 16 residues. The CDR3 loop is CASVPGQGGYNQPQHF. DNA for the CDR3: TGTGCCAGCGTCCCCGGACAGGGGGGCTACAATCAGCCCCAGCATTTT.

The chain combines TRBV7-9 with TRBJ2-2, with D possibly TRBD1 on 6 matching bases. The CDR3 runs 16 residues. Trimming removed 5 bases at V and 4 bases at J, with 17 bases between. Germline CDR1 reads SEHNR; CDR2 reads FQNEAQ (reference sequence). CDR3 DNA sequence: TGTGCCAGCAGCCCTAGAATTAACAGGGCCACCGGGGAGCTGTTTTTT. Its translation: CASSPRINRATGELFF.

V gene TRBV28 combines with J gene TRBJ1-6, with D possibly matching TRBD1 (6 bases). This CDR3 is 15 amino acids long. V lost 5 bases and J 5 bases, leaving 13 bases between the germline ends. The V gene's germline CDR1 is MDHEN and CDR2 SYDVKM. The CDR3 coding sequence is TGTGCCAGCAGTATTGGGGGGGCGGATAATTCACCCCTCCACTTT. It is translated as CASSIGGADNSPLHF.

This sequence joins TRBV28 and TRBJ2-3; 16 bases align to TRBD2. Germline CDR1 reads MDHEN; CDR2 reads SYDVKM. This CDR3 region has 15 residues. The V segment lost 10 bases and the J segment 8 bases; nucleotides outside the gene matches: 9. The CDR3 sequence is CATGTSGGGGSTQYF. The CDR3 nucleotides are TGTGCCACCGGGACTAGCGGGGGGGGAGGTAGTACGCAGTATTTT.

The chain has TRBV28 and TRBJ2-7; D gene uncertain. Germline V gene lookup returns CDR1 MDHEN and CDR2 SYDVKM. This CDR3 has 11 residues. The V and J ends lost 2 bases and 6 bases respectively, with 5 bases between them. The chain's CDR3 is CASSLRSEQYF. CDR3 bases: TGTGCCAGCAGTTTAAGATCCGAGCAGTACTTC.

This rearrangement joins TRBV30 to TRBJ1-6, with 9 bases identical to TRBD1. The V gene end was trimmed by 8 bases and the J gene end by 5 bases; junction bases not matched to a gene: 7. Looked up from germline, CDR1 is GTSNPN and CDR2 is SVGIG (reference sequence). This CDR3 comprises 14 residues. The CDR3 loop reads CALDRGNDNSPLHF. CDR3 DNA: TGTGCCCTAGACAGGGGGAATGATAATTCACCCCTCCACTTT.

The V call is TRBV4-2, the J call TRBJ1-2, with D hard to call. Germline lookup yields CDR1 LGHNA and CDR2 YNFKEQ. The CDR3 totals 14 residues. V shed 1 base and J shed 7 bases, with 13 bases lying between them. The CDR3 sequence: CASSQAYAWGGYTF. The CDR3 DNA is TGTGCCAGCAGCCAAGCCTACGCTTGGGGTGGCTACACCTTC.